The present entry profiles one T cell receptor (beta chain) with its context. Its matching antigen is unknown. These data originate in a study of OX40 agonist ivuxolimab in advanced cancers. Study conclusions and caveats: Averaging showed that CD8+ T cells had more expanded clones than CD4+ did. In a subset of nonresponders, normalized T-cell clonal expansion was also low.

Libraries were prepared by immunoSEQ multiplex PCR; TCRdb keeps only in-frame clonotypes and omits some of them. The data hold approximately 64,000 clones, with just over 85% observed a single time. The investigators sampled blood at baseline, at cycle 4 day 1, and at cycle 7 day 1. CDR3 length: 12 amino acids. V was trimmed by 0 bases and J by 7 bases, leaving 4 bases between them. Germline V gives CDR1 LNHNV, CDR2 YYDKDF (reference sequence). The chain links TRBV15 to TRBJ1-5; D call uncertain. The material sequenced was CD4+ or CD8+ T cells sorted from blood, taken in a trial of the OX40 agonist ivuxolimab. The TCR originated in an adult with an advanced solid tumor such as melanoma, head and neck, liver or kidney cancer. CDR3 DNA sequence: TGTGCCACCAGCAGAGATCTGCAGCCCCAGCATTTT. Translated: CATSRDLQPQHF.